This T cell receptor (beta chain) was obtained from a study of T cell responses to AZD1222 COVID-19 vaccine (dated by TCRdb to the early 2020s). In the study overall: A total of approximately 230 trial participants underwent TCR sequencing, of whom around 200 received two doses of AZD1222 and some 26 received two doses of the MenACWY control vaccine. Trial participants were enrolled by age into subgroups of 18-55, 56-69 and 70-plus years, and roughly 150, 30 and 60 TCR-sequenced participants, respectively, were included in these subgroups.

Paper-wide results and their limitations: Because no samples from the day 14 peak response were available, repertoires could be characterized only after the peak T cell response. Conclusions about previously exposed vaccinees are limited, since just five or six AZD1222 recipients were seropositive for SARS-CoV-2 at baseline. Spike-specific TCR breadth and depth rose significantly after two AZD1222 doses compared with day 0 and with MenACWY recipients. Participants were mostly white British, with more females than males. The authors suggested clonal diversity may have been underestimated. CD4 TCRs associated with the vaccine covered the entire spike protein, and the dominant responses were in regions 160-218 and 743-854. In the small 56-69-year group, the increase in depth fell short of significance, most likely because of low power. Nearly half of unique spike-specific TCRs reportedly recognized epitopes outside regions mutated in the B.1.351 and B.1.1.7 variants.

The CDR3 regions of human TCRbeta chains were subjected to immunosequencing. The original methods were these. TCRs in the repertoires were matched against a reference library of SARS-CoV-2-specific TCRs that had been generated with the MIRA antigen-specificity platform. Breadth meant the fraction of unique TCRs that were SARS-CoV-2-associated, whereas depth meant the fraction of total T cells that were SARS-CoV-2-associated. Each spike-specific TCR was assigned to its reactive spike region and to a CD4 or CD8 class using the MIRA data. Log10-transformed breadth and depth values were compared by one-way ANOVA with Sidak's multiple comparisons tests. Not all clones reach the TCRdb copy of this immuneACCESS table, which keeps in-frame sequences only. Checked studies attribute under half of the gap to unresolved V genes and leave the rest unexplained. The V and J calls and clone size were taken over from that table, and D and trimming were inferred from the DNA. In this sample the table shows about 170,000 clones, around nine tenths of which occur a single time. The ten largest clonotypes hold around 1% of the sample.

Explained via the paper, the time point label denotes: about 28 days (+/-7) after the second vaccine dose. Because spike-specific TCR depth and breadth did not differ between the two schedules, AZD1222 recipients who got a second dose at roughly 4 weeks were pooled with those who got a second dose at roughly 12 weeks. Vaccinee samples came from UK trials COV001 and COV002, including a single-blind randomized controlled phase 2/3 trial of AZD1222 (ChAdOx1 nCoV-19) in healthy adults. For TCRbeta chain sequencing, PBMC samples from trial participants were taken at day 0 and at day 28 after the second dose. With respect to this clone: This clone's antigen is unknown. At one of its ends the junction is not consistent with the germline gene, which may arise from a read error.

Including cysteine and phenylalanine, the CDR3 has 13 amino acids. Solely the CDR3 DNA is kept, with 39 bases framed from the first base. Sequences SGHDN (CDR1) and FVKESK (CDR2) are obtained from the germline V gene. The sequenced sample was peripheral blood, obtained 28 days after the second AZD1222 dose. This clonotype was obtained from an adult who received the AZD1222 COVID-19 vaccine. The V gene is TRBV14 and the J gene is TRBJ2-6; the D gene is unclear. The DNA sequence is TGTGCCATCAGCGTCTCTGGGGCCAACGTCCTGACTTTC. Translation gives CAISVSGANVLTF.